These T cell receptor beta chains were read from a single sample in a study of patients and donors after allogeneic stem cell transplantation. TCRdb re-derived calls from the RT-PCR reads in MiXCR, one entry per CDR3 protein. The sample records more than 850,000 distinct CDR3 sequences, roughly 18% being singletons. Sequencing used blood, either unsorted or a sorted T cell fraction (not recorded which). The receptors come from a human donor who was either an allogeneic HSCT recipient or a stem cell or donor lymphocyte infusion donor (not recorded which). It is not recorded whose cells these are; they may come from a transplant donor. CDR3s include the opening cysteine and the closing phenylalanine or tryptophan.

j_gene | v_gene | CDR3aa
TRBJ2-5 | TRBV6-5 | CASSYSTAVRETQYF
TRBJ1-1 | TRBV20-1 | CSASSSSGNTEAFF
TRBJ1-4 | TRBV12-3/TRBV12-4 | CASSLGDSETNEKLFF
TRBJ2-5 | TRBV5-5 | CASRPGAAGEGETQYF
TRBJ1-5 | TRBV9 | CASSVGHSSNQPQHF
TRBJ2-7 | TRBV27 | CASSLTRDPREQYF
TRBJ2-1 | TRBV3-1 | CASSRPPELLFF
TRBJ2-1 | TRBV24-1 | CATSDTGQPYNEQFF
TRBJ2-6 | TRBV24-1 | CATSDSTGPGANVLTF
TRBJ1-1 | TRBV12-3/TRBV12-4 | CASSPTDRGMVNTEAFF
TRBJ1-5 | TRBV7-8 | CASTLGAGVQPQHF
TRBJ1-5 | TRBV6-2/TRBV6-3 | CASSPWGQQPQHF
TRBJ2-7 | TRBV5-6 | CASSRPGQGNSYEQYF
TRBJ2-4 | TRBV7-9 | CASSAVSNIQYF
TRBJ1-1 | TRBV21-1 | CASSKRGPGQGDRENTEAFF
TRBJ1-1 | TRBV5-1 | CASSLRTGGDEAFF
TRBJ2-3 | TRBV9 | CASSVDRRTDTQYF
TRBJ2-5 | TRBV6-2/TRBV6-3 | CASSYSKGWTQYF
TRBJ2-1 | TRBV12-3/TRBV12-4 | CASTPGLASNQQFF
TRBJ1-2 | TRBV5-1 | CASSSPTPDLDGYTF
TRBJ2-7 | TRBV27 | CASQDRGSYEQYF
TRBJ2-7 | TRBV24-1 | CATSDLQLSEQYF
TRBJ2-5 | TRBV25-1 | CASRLLAGGLETQYF
TRBJ2-1 | TRBV20-1 | CSASSLAGGGDEQFF
TRBJ2-1 | TRBV14 | CASSQSGYNEQFF
TRBJ2-3 | TRBV5-6 | CASRRGQGRGTDTQYF
TRBJ2-6 | TRBV27 | CASSLSAPSGANVLTF
TRBJ2-1 | TRBV2 | CASSGERGDEQFF
TRBJ2-7 | TRBV15 | CATSRIGLVGGWEQYF
TRBJ1-2 | TRBV12-3/TRBV12-4 | CASSTQGYGYTF
TRBJ2-7 | TRBV7-9 | CASSPDRGPYEQYF
TRBJ2-1 | TRBV5-1 | CASSSQGAHNEQFF
TRBJ2-1 | TRBV25-1 | CASSEPGLAGVEQFF
TRBJ2-5 | TRBV20-1 | CSARDWGGETQYF
TRBJ1-1 | TRBV20-1 | CSARAVKGGTTEAFF
TRBJ1-2 | TRBV27 | CASSLSAGPMRGYTF
TRBJ2-1 | TRBV6-6 | CASIQLGEQFF